Listed below are T cell receptor beta chains from one sample, sequenced in a study of blood T cell repertoires in COVID-19. Generated by immunoSEQ multiplex PCR, the TCRdb table keeps only in-frame clones and is missing some. The sample carries tens of thousands of clones, roughly 86% recorded once. Sequenced: peripheral blood. These receptor sequences come from a man aged 45-60 years with active or convalescent COVID-19. Each CDR3 is given with its conserved first and last residue.

TRBJ1-6 TRBV6-5 CASSFNRGNNSPLHF
TRBJ2-5 TRBV6-2/TRBV6-3 CASSYSGGFQETQYF
TRBJ2-7 TRBV3-1/TRBV3-2 CASSHGTSGEYEQYF
TRBJ1-5 TRBV19 CASSITGQNQPQHF
TRBJ2-1 TRBV6-2/TRBV6-3 CASSLAGAAVEQFF
TRBJ1-2 TRBV6-6 CASSKTGVDGYTF
TRBJ2-3 TRBV30 CARGLQTDTQYF
TRBJ2-1 TRBV24-1 CATSDLREGGVGNNEQFF
TRBJ2-4 TRBV6-6 CASSYTLAGAGNIQYF
TRBJ2-6 TRBV19 CASSILKQGSGANVLTF
TRBJ1-2 TRBV4-3 CASSQDPGRGNDGYTF
TRBJ2-7 TRBV7-2 CASSNYGYEQYF
TRBJ1-3 TRBV3-1/TRBV3-2 CASSQTQGANTIYF
TRBJ1-5 TRBV19 CASSSTGTAGNQPQHF
TRBJ1-5 TRBV6-5 CASSPGDSNQPQHF
TRBJ1-2 TRBV29-1 CSVARQGNYGYTF
TRBJ1-1 TRBV4-1 CASSQYSGTVRTEAFF
TRBJ1-5 TRBV12-3/TRBV12-4 CASSGTDQPQHF
TRBJ1-5 TRBV28 CASSLYGASSNQPQHF
TRBJ2-5 TRBV13 CATRQGEKTQYF
TRBJ2-1 TRBV6-5 CASSNGRGPYNEQFF
TRBJ2-5 TRBV6-5 CASSYSPSGGAETQYF
TRBJ2-7 TRBV6-5 CASSSPTGEQYF
TRBJ2-5 TRBV11-3 CASSRGDQETQYF
TRBJ1-4 TRBV14 CASRGQLNEKLFF
TRBJ1-5 TRBV6-5 CASFLTGGAGQPQHF
TRBJ2-1 TRBV28 CASSSLSEAGGRNEQFF
TRBJ2-3 TRBV7-2 CASSLRRLADTDTQYF